This T cell receptor beta chain comes out of a study of control samples from healthy donors and cancer patients. Germline CDR1 and CDR2: KGHDR and SFDVKD. There are 17 residues in the CDR3. Between the trimmed V and J ends, which lost 2 bases and 2 bases, there was a span of 12 bases. Repertoires were generated with immunoSEQ multiplex PCR, while TCRdb's copy carries only in-frame clones and drops some. The sample holds 140,000 to 150,000 clones; around 90% are singletons and the top ten take less than 5%. V and J are TRBV24-1 and TRBJ2-6, with D perhaps assigned TRBD1 or TRBD2 (5 bases each). The clonotype comes from a man aged 25-40 years in good health. Sequences were obtained from blood. As DNA, the CDR3 is TGTGCCACCAGTGATTCGAGGGGATGGGCTGGGGCCAACGTCCTGACTTTC. Protein sequence: CATSDSRGWAGANVLTF.